The 10 T cell receptor beta chains in this list originate from one sample, sequenced in a study of blood T cell repertoires in COVID-19 (dated by TCRdb to about 2020). Preparation of the library involved the immunoSEQ multiplex PCR assay. TCRdb obtained this table from immuneACCESS and retained in-frame rearrangements with V and J assigned. These tables miss some clones; where compared with another copy, unresolved V genes account for less than half of the shortfall, and the remainder is unexplained. The sample table shows about 210,000 clones, and roughly four fifths are seen once. Approximately 12% of the sample rests with the top ten. Specimen: peripheral blood. These receptors all come from a woman between 40 and 50 years old with acute or convalescent COVID-19.

The chain uses TRBV6-2 or TRBV6-3 and TRBJ1-1; unclear D gene. The CDR3 spans 14 residues. The V gene lost 0 bases and the J gene lost 7 bases, with 12 bases spanning the gap. The V gene's germline CDR1 is MNHEY and CDR2 SVGEGT. CDR3: CASSYSGLVLEAFF. DNA of the CDR3: TGTGCCAGCAGTTACTCAGGACTGGTACTTGAAGCTTTCTTT.

V and J are TRBV7-2 and TRBJ2-1; 12 nucleotides line up with TRBD2. CDR1 and CDR2 from the germline V gene are SGHTA and FQGNSA. Trimming took 1 base from V and 3 from J; bases not matched to a gene: 1. The CDR3 spans 16 residues. CDR3 DNA: TGTGCCAGCAGCTTAGTACTAGCGGGAGGCTACAATGAGCAGTTCTTC. This gives the protein CASSLVLAGGYNEQFF.

In this sample, this clone turned up a few times. The rearrangement joins TRBV3-1 (or the pseudogene TRBV3-2) to TRBJ2-7, with 13 nucleotides matching TRBD2. Losses at the gene ends were 3 bases for V and 9 bases for J; bases not matched to a gene: 5. Per germline, CDR1 LGHDT and CDR2 YNNKEL (reference sequence). CDR3 length equals 14 residues. In DNA, the CDR3 is TGTGCCAGCAGCCAGGGGACTAGCGGGAAAGGGCAGTACTTC. Translation: CASSQGTSGKGQYF.

This rearrangement joins TRBV15 to TRBJ2-1, with TRBD1 matching over 7 bases. J was trimmed by 9 bases and V by 2 bases; bases with no gene match: 7. The germline V gene has CDR1 LNHNV and CDR2 YYDKDF (reference sequence). The CDR3 has 14 amino acids. The CDR3 sequence: CATSRPRKGAEQFF. CDR3 nucleotides: TGTGCCACCAGCAGACCCCGGAAGGGGGCTGAGCAGTTCTTC.

The chain joins TRBV5-1 to TRBJ1-2, with 11 bases matching TRBD1. CDR3 length: 16 residues. The V and J ends lost 4 bases and 3 bases, in that order; junction bases with no gene match: 8. Looked up from germline, CDR1 is SGHRS and CDR2 is YFSETQ. In DNA form, the CDR3 reads TGCGCCAGCAGCACCGGGACAGGGGGTGATTACTATGGCTACACCTTC. As protein: CASSTGTGGDYYGYTF.

The CDR3 loop reads CASRTAENIQYF. The CDR3 coding sequence is TGCGCCAGCAGGACAGCTGAAAACATTCAGTACTTC. V and J are TRBV23-1 and TRBJ2-4; the D gene is possibly TRBD1 (5 bases). TRBV23-1 is noted as an ORF with a role that remains uncertain. The V gene lost 6 bases and the J gene lost 5 bases, with 8 bases spanning the gap. CDR3 length: 12 residues.

The V call is TRBV7-7, the J call TRBJ2-1, with a weak D call TRBD2 (5 bases). The CDR3 is 13 amino acids. Trimming left V 5 bases short and J 10 bases short, with 15 bases between. Germline V gene lookup returns CDR1 SSHAT and CDR2 FNYEAQ (reference sequence). CDR3 nucleotides: TGTGCCAGCAGCCCCTCCCCTAGCTTGGAGCAGTTCTTC. Amino acids: CASSPSPSLEQFF.

Here the CDR3 reads CASSPQTSVGGNEQFF. The CDR3 nucleotides are TGTGCCAGCAGCCCCCAGACTAGCGTAGGGGGTAATGAGCAGTTCTTC. V gene TRBV7-2 combines with J gene TRBJ2-1, with 8 bases identical to TRBD2. The V gene's germline CDR1 is SGHTA and CDR2 FQGNSA. V shed 5 bases, J shed 7 bases, and the junction held 13 bases outside the gene matches. This CDR3 comprises 16 residues.

This sequence joins TRBV12-5 and TRBJ2-1; tentative D call: TRBD1 (6 bases). The germline V gene has CDR1 LGHNT and CDR2 FRNRAP. The CDR3 loop spans 16 amino acids. V lost 3 bases to trimming and J lost 6 bases, with 18 bases between them. The CDR3 reads CASGLRTVGESNEQFF. In DNA, the CDR3 is TGTGCTAGTGGTTTACGGACAGTAGGGGAGAGCAATGAGCAGTTCTTC.

The chain is built from TRBV6-2 or TRBV6-3 and TRBJ1-2, with 8 bases fitting TRBD1. Germline values: CDR1 MNHEY, CDR2 SVGEGT. The CDR3 runs 12 residues. V shed 5 bases and J 8 bases; nucleotides not matched to a gene: 4. Written as DNA, the CDR3 is TGTGCCAGCAGTACAGGGGGTCGAGGCTACACCTTC. Its translation: CASSTGGRGYTF.